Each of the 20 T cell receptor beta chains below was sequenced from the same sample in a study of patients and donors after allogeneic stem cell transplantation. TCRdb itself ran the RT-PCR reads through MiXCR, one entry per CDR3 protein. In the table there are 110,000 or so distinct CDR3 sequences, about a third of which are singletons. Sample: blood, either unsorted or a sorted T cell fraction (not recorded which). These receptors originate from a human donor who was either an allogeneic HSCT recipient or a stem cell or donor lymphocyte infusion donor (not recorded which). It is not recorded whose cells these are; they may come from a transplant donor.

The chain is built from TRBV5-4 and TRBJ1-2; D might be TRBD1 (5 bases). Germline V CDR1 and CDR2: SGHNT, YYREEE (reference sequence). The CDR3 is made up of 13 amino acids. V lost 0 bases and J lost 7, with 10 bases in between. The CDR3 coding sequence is TGTGCCAGCAGCTTGGTGGGGGATTCTGGCTACACCTTC. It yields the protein CASSLVGDSGYTF. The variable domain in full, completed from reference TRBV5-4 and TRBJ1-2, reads ETGVTQSPTHLIKTRGQQVTLRCSSQSGHNTVSWYQQALGQGPQFIFQYYREEENGRGNFPPRFSGLQFPNYSSELNVNALELDDSALYLCASSLVGDSGYTFGSGTRLTVV.

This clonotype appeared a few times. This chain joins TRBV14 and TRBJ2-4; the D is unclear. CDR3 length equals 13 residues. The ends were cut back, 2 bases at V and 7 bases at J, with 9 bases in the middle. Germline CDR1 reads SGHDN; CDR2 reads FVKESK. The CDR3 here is CASSQSKGNIQYF. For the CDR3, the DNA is TGTGCCAGCAGCCAATCCAAGGGCAACATTCAGTACTTC. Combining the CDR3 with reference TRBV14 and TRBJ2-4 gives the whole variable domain EAGVTQFPSHSVIEKGQTVTLRCDPISGHDNLYWYRRVMGKEIKFLLHFVKESKQDESGMPNNRFLAERTGGTYSTLKVQPAELEDSGVYFCASSQSKGNIQYFGAGTRLSVL.

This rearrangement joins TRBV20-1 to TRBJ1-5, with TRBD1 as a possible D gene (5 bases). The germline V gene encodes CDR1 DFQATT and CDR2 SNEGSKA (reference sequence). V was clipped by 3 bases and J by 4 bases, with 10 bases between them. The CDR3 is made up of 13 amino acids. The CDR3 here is CSARGVMNQPQHF. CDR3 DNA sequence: TGCAGTGCTAGGGGGGTTATGAATCAGCCCCAGCATTTT.

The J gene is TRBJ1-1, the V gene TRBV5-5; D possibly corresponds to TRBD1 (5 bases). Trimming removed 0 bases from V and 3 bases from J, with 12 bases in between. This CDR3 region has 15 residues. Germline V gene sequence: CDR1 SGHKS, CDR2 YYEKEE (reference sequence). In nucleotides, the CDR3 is TGTGCCAGCAGCTTGGGTCAGGGAGGAGACACTGAAGCTTTCTTT. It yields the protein CASSLGQGGDTEAFF.

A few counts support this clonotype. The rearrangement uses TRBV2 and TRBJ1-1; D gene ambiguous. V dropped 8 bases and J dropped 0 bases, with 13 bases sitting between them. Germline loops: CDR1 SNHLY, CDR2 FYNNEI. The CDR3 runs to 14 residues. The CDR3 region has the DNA TGTGCCAGCTCTGAGTTGTACCTGAACACTGAAGCTTTCTTT. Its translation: CASSELYLNTEAFF.

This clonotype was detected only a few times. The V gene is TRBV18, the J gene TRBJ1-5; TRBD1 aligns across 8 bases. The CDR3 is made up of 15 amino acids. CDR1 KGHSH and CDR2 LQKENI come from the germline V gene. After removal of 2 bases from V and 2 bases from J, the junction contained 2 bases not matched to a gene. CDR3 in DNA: TGTGCCAGCTCACCAGAACAGGGGGGCAATCAGCCCCAGCATTTT. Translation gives CASSPEQGGNQPQHF. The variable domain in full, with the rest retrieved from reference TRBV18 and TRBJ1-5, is NAGVMQNPRHLVRRRGQEARLRCSPMKGHSHVYWYRQLPEEGLKFMVYLQKENIIDESGMPKERFSAEFPKEGPSILRIQQVVRGDSAAYFCASSPEQGGNQPQHFGDGTRLSIL.

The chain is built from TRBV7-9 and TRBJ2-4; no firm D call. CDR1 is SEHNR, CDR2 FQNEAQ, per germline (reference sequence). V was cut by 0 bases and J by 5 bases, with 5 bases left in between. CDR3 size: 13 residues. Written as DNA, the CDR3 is TGTGCCAGCAGCTTAGCGGCACAAAACATTCAGTACTTC. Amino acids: CASSLAAQNIQYF.

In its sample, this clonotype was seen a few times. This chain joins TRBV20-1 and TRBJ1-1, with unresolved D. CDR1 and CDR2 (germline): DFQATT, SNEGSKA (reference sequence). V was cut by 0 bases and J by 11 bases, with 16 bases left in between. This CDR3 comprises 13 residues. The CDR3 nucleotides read TGCAGTGCTAGAGATACCGGGCCAAAAAGCGCTTTCTTT. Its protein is CSARDTGPKSAFF.

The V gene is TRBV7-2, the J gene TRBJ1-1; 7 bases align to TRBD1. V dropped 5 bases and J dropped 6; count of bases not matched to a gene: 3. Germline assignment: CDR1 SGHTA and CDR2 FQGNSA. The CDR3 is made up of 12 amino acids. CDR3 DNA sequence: TGTGCCAGCAGCGGACAGGTTTCTGAAGCTTTCTTT. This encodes CASSGQVSEAFF.

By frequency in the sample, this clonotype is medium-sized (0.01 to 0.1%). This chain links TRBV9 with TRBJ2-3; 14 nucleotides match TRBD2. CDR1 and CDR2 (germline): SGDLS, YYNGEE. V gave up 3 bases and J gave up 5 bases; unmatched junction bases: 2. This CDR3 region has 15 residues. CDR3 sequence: CASSDGLAGGDTQYF. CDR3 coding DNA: TGTGCCAGCAGCGACGGACTAGCGGGAGGAGATACGCAGTATTTT.

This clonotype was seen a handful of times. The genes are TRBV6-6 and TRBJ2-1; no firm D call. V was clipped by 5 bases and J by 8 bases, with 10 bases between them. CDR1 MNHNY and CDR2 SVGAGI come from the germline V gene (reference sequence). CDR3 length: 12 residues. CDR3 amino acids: CASSDAGDEQFF. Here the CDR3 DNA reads TGTGCCAGCAGTGATGCTGGGGATGAGCAGTTCTTC.

The CDR3 nucleotides read TGTGCCAGCACCCAGAACAGTTACAATGAGCAGTTCTTC. Translating gives CASTQNSYNEQFF. The chain is built from TRBV7-2 and TRBJ2-1; D call uncertain. Germline loops: CDR1 SGHTA, CDR2 FQGNSA. Trimming pared 7 bases from V and 4 bases from J, leaving 11 bases between. The CDR3 has 13 amino acids.

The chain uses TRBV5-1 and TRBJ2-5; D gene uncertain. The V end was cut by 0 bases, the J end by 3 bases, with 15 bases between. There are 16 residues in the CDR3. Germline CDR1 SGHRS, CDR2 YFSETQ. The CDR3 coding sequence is TGCGCCAGCAGCTTGGGCAGGATTTCCCCCAAAGAGACCCAGTACTTC. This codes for CASSLGRISPKETQYF.

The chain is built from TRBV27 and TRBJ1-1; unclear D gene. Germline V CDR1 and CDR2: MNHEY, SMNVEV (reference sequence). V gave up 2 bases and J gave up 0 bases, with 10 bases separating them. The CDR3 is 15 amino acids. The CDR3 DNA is TGTGCCAGCAGTTTAGGACTGAGCATGAACACTGAAGCTTTCTTT. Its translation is CASSLGLSMNTEAFF.

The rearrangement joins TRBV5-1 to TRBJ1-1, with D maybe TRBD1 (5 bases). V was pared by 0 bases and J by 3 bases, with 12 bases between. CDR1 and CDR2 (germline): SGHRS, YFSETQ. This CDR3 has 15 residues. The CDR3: CASSLDIRGDTEAFF. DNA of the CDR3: TGCGCCAGCAGCTTGGATATTAGGGGAGACACTGAAGCTTTCTTT.

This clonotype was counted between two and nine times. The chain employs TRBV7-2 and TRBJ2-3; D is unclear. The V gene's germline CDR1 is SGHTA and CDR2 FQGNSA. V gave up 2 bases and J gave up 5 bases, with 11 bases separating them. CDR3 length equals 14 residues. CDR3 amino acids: CASSLRALRDTQYF. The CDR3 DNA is TGTGCCAGCAGCTTAAGGGCCTTGCGAGATACGCAGTATTTT.

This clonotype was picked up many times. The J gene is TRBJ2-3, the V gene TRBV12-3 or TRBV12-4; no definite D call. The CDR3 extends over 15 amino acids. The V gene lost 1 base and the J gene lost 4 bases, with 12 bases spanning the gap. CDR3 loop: CASSLGQRVADTQYF. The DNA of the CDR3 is TGTGCCAGCAGTTTAGGTCAAAGGGTAGCAGATACGCAGTATTTT.

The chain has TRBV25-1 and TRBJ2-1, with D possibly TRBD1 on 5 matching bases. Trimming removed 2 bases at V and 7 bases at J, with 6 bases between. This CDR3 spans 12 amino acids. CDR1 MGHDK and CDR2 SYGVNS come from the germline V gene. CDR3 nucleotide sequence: TGTGCCAGCAGTGAAAGGGGAAATGAGCAGTTCTTC. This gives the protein CASSERGNEQFF.

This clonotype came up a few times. DNA for the CDR3: TGTGCCAGCTCGCGGGACAGGGAAAATTCACCCCTCCACTTT. Its translation is CASSRDRENSPLHF. V gene TRBV18 combines with J gene TRBJ1-6; TRBD1 aligns across 9 bases. Germline V gives CDR1 KGHSH, CDR2 LQKENI. The CDR3 covers 14 residues. Trimming removed 6 bases from V and 7 bases from J; junction bases left unmatched: 4.

CDR3 in DNA: TGTGCCAGCAGCCCCGAGGGGGGGGCCGGTCAGCCCCAGCATTTT. Translated: CASSPEGGAGQPQHF. The V and J genes are TRBV7-2 and TRBJ1-5, with a possible D match to TRBD1 (6 bases). Trimming stripped 5 bases from V and 6 bases from J, with 17 bases between. In germline, CDR1 is SGHTA, CDR2 FQGNSA. The CDR3 totals 15 residues.